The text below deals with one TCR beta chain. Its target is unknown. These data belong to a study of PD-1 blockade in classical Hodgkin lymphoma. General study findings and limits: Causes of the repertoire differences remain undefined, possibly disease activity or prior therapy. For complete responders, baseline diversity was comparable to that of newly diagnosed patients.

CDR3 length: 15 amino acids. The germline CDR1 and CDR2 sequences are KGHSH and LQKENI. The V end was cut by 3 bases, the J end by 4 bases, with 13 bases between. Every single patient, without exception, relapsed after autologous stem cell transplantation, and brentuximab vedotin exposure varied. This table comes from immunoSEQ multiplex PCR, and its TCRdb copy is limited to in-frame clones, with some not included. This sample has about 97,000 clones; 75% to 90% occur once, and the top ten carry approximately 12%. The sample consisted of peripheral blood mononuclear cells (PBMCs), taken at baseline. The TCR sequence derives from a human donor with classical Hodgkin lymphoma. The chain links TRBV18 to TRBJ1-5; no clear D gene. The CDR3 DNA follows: TGTGCCAGCTCACCCGCCCGCGGGATGAATCAGCCCCAGCATTTT. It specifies CASSPARGMNQPQHF.